This entry features one TCR beta chain sequence. Its specificity is not known. CDR1 and CDR2 from the germline V gene are LGHDT and YNNKEL (reference sequence). The CDR3 totals 14 residues. Trimming took 4 bases from V and 0 from J, leaving 9 bases between them. The entry originates in a study of T-cell reconstitution after alpha-beta-depleted transplantation in children. Construction of the TCRbeta library involved unique molecular identifiers. TCRdb itself ran the PCR reads through MiXCR, one entry per CDR3 protein. The data show approximately 44,000 distinct CDR3 sequences, with over 4.5% seen just once and about 33% held by the top ten. Study findings and constraints: Alpha-beta T cells present about two months after transplant were reported to originate from several hundred expanded graft clones.

The chain joins TRBV3-1 to TRBJ1-1, with D uncertain. The TCR was taken from a female patient between 2 and 15 years old who had a stem cell transplant for aplastic anemia, so the T cells may come from the graft donor. The sample consisted of PBMCs, mostly from graft donor cells, taken 60 days after TCRalphabeta/CD19-depleted stem cell transplant. The CDR3 DNA sequence: TGTGCCAGCAGCCCGGACCCTATGAACACTGAAGCTTTCTTT. Its translation is CASSPDPMNTEAFF.